These 15 T cell receptor beta chains were all obtained from the same sample, sequenced in a study of cytomegalovirus exposure and HLA in healthy donors (dated by TCRdb to 2016 to 2017). Library method: the immunoSEQ multiplex PCR assay. For the multiplex PCR, a mixture combining 60 forward primers for TCR Vbeta segments and 13 reverse primers for TCR Jbeta segments was used. Sourced from immuneACCESS, this table was stored by TCRdb with only in-frame sequences that have V and J called. A share of the clones is absent; for the studies checked, an unresolved V gene accounts for under half, and the remainder has no known explanation. The sample table lists 150,000 or so clones, about three quarters of them with a count of one. Clones ranked in the top ten supply around an eighth of the sample. The sample taken for sequencing was PBMCs. The receptor source for this set is a man aged 45-60 years in good health and CMV-seropositive.

The V gene is TRBV10-2, the J gene TRBJ2-7, with 8 positions matching TRBD1. CDR1 WSHSY and CDR2 SAAADI come from the germline V gene. V lost 10 bases and J lost 1; bases outside the gene matches: 6. The CDR3 has 13 amino acids. CDR3 protein: CATQGASSYEQYV. The CDR3 region has the DNA TGCGCCACCCAGGGGGCGTCATCCTACGAGCAGTACGTC.

V gene TRBV7-9 combines with J gene TRBJ1-4, with a tentative D call TRBD1 (6 bases). CDR1 SEHNR and CDR2 FQNEAQ come from the germline V gene (reference sequence). The CDR3 is 17 residues long. The V end lost 0 bases, the J end lost 7 bases, and 18 bases lay between the germline ends. The CDR3 here is CASSLAGKAGVSEKLFF. CDR3 nucleotides: TGTGCCAGCAGCTTAGCGGGAAAGGCAGGGGTCAGTGAAAAACTGTTTTTT.

V gene TRBV27 combines with J gene TRBJ1-2, with TRBD1 as a possible D gene (5 bases). V gave up 7 bases and J gave up 8 bases, with 14 bases separating them. Germline-derived CDR1 and CDR2 are MNHEY and SMNVEV (reference sequence). CDR3 length: 12 amino acids. The CDR3 here is CASTAGGGGYTF. The CDR3 bases are TGTGCCAGCACCGCCGGGGGAGGGGGCTACACCTTC.

The J gene is TRBJ1-6, the V gene TRBV2, with TRBD1 matching over 7 bases. J gave up 8 bases and V 8 bases, and 3 bases lay outside the gene matches. The germline V gene encodes CDR1 SNHLY and CDR2 FYNNEI. The length of the CDR3 is 12 residues. The CDR3 coding sequence is TGTGCCAGCTGGGACAGAGATTCACCCCTCCACTTT. It codes for CASWDRDSPLHF.

CDR3 DNA sequence: TGTGCCAGCAGGATAGGGGACAGGGACGATCAGCCCCAGCATTTT. Encoded protein: CASRIGDRDDQPQHF. The J gene is TRBJ1-5, the V gene TRBV6-6, with 9 bases identical to TRBD1. This CDR3 has 15 amino acids. The germline gives CDR1 MNHNY, CDR2 SVGAGI (reference sequence). V trimming: 6 bases; J trimming: 5 bases; junction bases outside the gene matches: 8.

V and J are TRBV20-1 and TRBJ2-3; tentative D call: TRBD2 (6 bases). Per the germline V gene, CDR1 is DFQATT and CDR2 is SNEGSKA (reference sequence). CDR3 length: 11 residues. Trimming shortened V by 5 bases and J by 7 bases, and 10 bases separated the two germline ends. The CDR3 bases are TGCAGTGCTTCACTAGCAAATACGCAGTATTTT. Translating gives CSASLANTQYF.

This clone was counted between two and nine times. The chain combines TRBV6-1 with TRBJ1-2, with 7 bases that match TRBD1. Germline V gene sequence: CDR1 MNHNS, CDR2 SASEGT. V lost 5 bases and J lost 2; bases outside the gene matches: 5. The CDR3 sequence is 14 residues long. This CDR3 reads CASSKRQGNYGYTF. CDR3 nucleotide sequence: TGTGCCAGCAGTAAAAGACAGGGAAACTATGGCTACACCTTC.

This clone came up once. The chain employs TRBV6-5 and TRBJ2-7, with 7 bases matching TRBD1. From germline, CDR1 is MNHEY and CDR2 SVGAGI. After removal of 6 bases from V and 4 bases from J, the junction contained 9 bases not matched to a gene. The CDR3 totals 14 residues. The CDR3 region is CASRPGDRAYEQYV. The CDR3 DNA sequence: TGTGCCAGCAGGCCTGGGGACAGAGCTTACGAGCAGTACGTC.

The gene calls are TRBV10-3 and TRBJ2-2; D might be TRBD2 (7 bases). Germline V gene data show CDR1 as ENHRY and CDR2 as SYGVKD. The CDR3 spans 17 residues. V lost 2 bases and J lost 1, with 14 bases in between. The CDR3 DNA follows: TGTGCCATCAGTGAGAAGATGGGGGGGCAGAACACCGGGGAGCTGTTTTTT. This codes for CAISEKMGGQNTGELFF.

V is TRBV6-1 and J is TRBJ2-3; 13 nucleotides agree with TRBD2. Germline assignment: CDR1 MNHNS and CDR2 SASEGT. The CDR3 consists of 18 residues. The ends lost 4 bases at V and 5 bases at J; junction bases unmatched: 12. CDR3 nucleotides: TGTGCCAGCAGTGTGTCAGGAACTAGCGGGGGGGGGAGAGATACGCAGTATTTT. Protein: CASSVSGTSGGGRDTQYF.

There are a few counts of this clone. V is TRBV30 and J is TRBJ2-7, with D perhaps matching TRBD2 (6 bases). CDR1 GTSNPN and CDR2 SVGIG come from the germline V gene (reference sequence). The CDR3 totals 11 residues. V was shortened by 3 bases and J by 3 bases, with 6 bases between the two germline ends. The chain's CDR3 is CAWRGGYEQYF. The CDR3 coding sequence is TGTGCCTGGAGGGGGGGCTACGAGCAGTACTTC.

The chain has TRBV10-3 and TRBJ1-6; 9 bases fit TRBD1. V was pared by 11 bases and J by 3 bases, with 5 bases of the junction left unmatched. Germline V gene sequence: CDR1 ENHRY, CDR2 SYGVKD. This CDR3 has 14 residues. The CDR3 region has the DNA TGTGCCTCCGGGACAGGGCACTATAATTCACCCCTCCACTTT. Amino acid sequence: CASGTGHYNSPLHF.

The V gene is TRBV10-3, the J gene TRBJ2-1, with 8 positions matching TRBD2. CDR1 and CDR2 (germline): ENHRY, SYGVKD. The CDR3 covers 14 residues. J was trimmed by 4 bases and V by 6 bases; bases with no gene match: 5. The CDR3 region is CAIRMTSEYNEQFF. The CDR3 coding sequence is TGTGCCATCAGGATGACTAGCGAATACAATGAGCAGTTCTTC.

This chain uses TRBV27 with TRBJ2-1; perhaps TRBD2 as D (5 bases). The germline CDR1 and CDR2 sequences are MNHEY and SMNVEV (reference sequence). CDR3 length equals 14 residues. Trimming stripped 6 bases from V and 10 bases from J, with 19 bases between. CDR3 nucleotide sequence: TGTGCCAGCAGCCTACTATTAGAGGGCTGGGAGCAGTTCTTC. Encoded protein: CASSLLLEGWEQFF.

CDR3 sequence reads: CASPRGPSGGTDTQYF. CDR3 nucleotide sequence: TGTGCCAGTCCCCGAGGGCCTAGCGGGGGCACAGATACGCAGTATTTT. The chain uses TRBV2 and TRBJ2-3, with 9 bases fitting TRBD2. The CDR3 has 16 amino acids. Germline V gives CDR1 SNHLY, CDR2 FYNNEI. The V and J ends lost 9 bases and 1 base, in that order; junction bases with no gene match: 11.